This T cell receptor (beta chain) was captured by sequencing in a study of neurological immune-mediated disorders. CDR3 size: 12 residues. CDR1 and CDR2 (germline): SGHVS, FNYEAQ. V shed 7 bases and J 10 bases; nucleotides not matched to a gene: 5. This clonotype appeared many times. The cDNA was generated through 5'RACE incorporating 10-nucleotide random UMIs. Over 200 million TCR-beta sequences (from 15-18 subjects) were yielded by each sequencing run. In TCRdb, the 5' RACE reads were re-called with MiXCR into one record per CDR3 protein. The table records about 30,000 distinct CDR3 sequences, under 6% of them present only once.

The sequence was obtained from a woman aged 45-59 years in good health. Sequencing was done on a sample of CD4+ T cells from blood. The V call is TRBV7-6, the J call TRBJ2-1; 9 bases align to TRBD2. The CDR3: CASTGSGSEQFF. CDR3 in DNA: TGTGCCAGCACTGGTAGCGGGAGCGAGCAGTTCTTC.